These T cell receptor beta chains were read from a single sample in a study of STAT5B mutations in CD4+ large granular lymphocyte leukemia. Produced via immunoSEQ multiplex PCR; TCRdb's table is partial and in-frame only. The profile shows some 30,000 clones, about 81% of them singletons. Input material: CD4+ T cells from blood buffy coats. These receptors all come from a human donor in good health. The CDR3 runs from the conserved cysteine through the conserved F or W. Fields, in order: J gene, clone size, V gene, D gene, CDR3 protein, CDR3 DNA. D genes are given only for firm matches. Clone size is given for some rows only: seen once, a few or many times, or a class if the clone is expanded.

J gene: TRBJ1-4
clone size: .
V gene: TRBV5-4
D gene: .
CDR3 protein: CASSSGAGVGGEKLFF
CDR3 DNA: TGTGCCAGCAGCTCTGGGGCAGGGGTAGGCGGGGAAAAACTGTTTTTT

J gene: TRBJ2-5
clone size: .
V gene: TRBV5-8
D gene: TRBD2
CDR3 protein: CASSPPLAGVQETQYF
CDR3 DNA: TGTGCCAGCAGCCCACCACTAGCGGGAGTCCAAGAGACCCAGTACTTC

J gene: TRBJ1-5
clone size: medium-sized
V gene: TRBV7-9
D gene: .
CDR3 protein: CASSAGDVRNQPQHF
CDR3 DNA: TGTGCCAGCAGCGCGGGGGACGTTCGCAATCAGCCCCAGCATTTT

J gene: TRBJ2-2
clone size: .
V gene: TRBV7-7
D gene: .
CDR3 protein: CASSLFENTGELFF
CDR3 DNA: TGTGCCAGCAGCTTATTCGAGAACACCGGGGAGCTGTTTTTT

J gene: TRBJ2-1
clone size: .
V gene: TRBV29-1
D gene: TRBD1
CDR3 protein: CSAERQGQGRNNEQFF
CDR3 DNA: TGCAGCGCAGAGAGACAGGGACAGGGAAGGAACAATGAGCAGTTCTTC

J gene: TRBJ2-7
clone size: .
V gene: TRBV6-6
D gene: .
CDR3 protein: CASRDSYEQYF
CDR3 DNA: TGTGCCAGCAGGGACTCCTACGAGCAGTACTTC

J gene: TRBJ1-2
clone size: few
V gene: TRBV6-1
D gene: .
CDR3 protein: CASATALSGYTF
CDR3 DNA: TGTGCCAGCGCGACGGCCCTATCCGGCTACACCTTC

J gene: TRBJ2-2
clone size: few
V gene: TRBV4-2
D gene: .
CDR3 protein: CASSPQTANTGELFF
CDR3 DNA: TGTGCCAGCAGCCCACAGACAGCGAACACCGGGGAGCTGTTTTTT

J gene: TRBJ1-2
clone size: .
V gene: TRBV19
D gene: .
CDR3 protein: CASSILWDTSNYGYTF
CDR3 DNA: TGTGCCAGTAGTATATTGTGGGACACTTCTAACTATGGCTACACCTTC

J gene: TRBJ2-2
clone size: .
V gene: TRBV10-3
D gene: TRBD2
CDR3 protein: CAISESSGGTGELFF
CDR3 DNA: TGTGCCATCAGTGAATCTAGCGGGGGGACCGGGGAGCTGTTTTTT

J gene: TRBJ2-7
clone size: .
V gene: TRBV11-2
D gene: .
CDR3 protein: CASSFAEFYEQYF
CDR3 DNA: TGTGCCAGCAGCTTTGCAGAGTTCTACGAGCAGTACTTC

J gene: TRBJ1-1
clone size: .
V gene: TRBV5-1
D gene: .
CDR3 protein: CASRRGDTEAFF
CDR3 DNA: TGCGCCAGCAGGAGGGGGGACACTGAAGCTTTCTTT

J gene: TRBJ1-1
clone size: few
V gene: TRBV30
D gene: .
CDR3 protein: CAWGRTNTEAFF
CDR3 DNA: TGTGCCTGGGGACGGACGAACACTGAAGCTTTCTTT

J gene: TRBJ2-2
clone size: .
V gene: TRBV11-3
D gene: .
CDR3 protein: CASSLAGADTGELFF
CDR3 DNA: TGTGCCAGCAGCTTAGCGGGAGCGGACACCGGGGAGCTGTTTTTT

J gene: TRBJ1-1
clone size: few
V gene: TRBV28
D gene: TRBD1
CDR3 protein: CASRTIGQGARTEAFF
CDR3 DNA: TGTGCCAGCAGGACCATAGGACAGGGGGCGCGGACTGAAGCTTTCTTT

J gene: TRBJ2-2
clone size: .
V gene: TRBV7-8
D gene: TRBD2
CDR3 protein: CASWGTSGNTGELFF
CDR3 DNA: TGTGCCAGTTGGGGAACTAGCGGGAACACCGGGGAGCTGTTTTTT

J gene: TRBJ2-5
clone size: .
V gene: TRBV5-1
D gene: TRBD2
CDR3 protein: CASSFGGTSGDQETQYF
CDR3 DNA: TGCGCCAGCAGCTTTGGAGGGACTAGCGGGGACCAAGAGACCCAGTACTTC

J gene: TRBJ2-5
clone size: .
V gene: TRBV28
D gene: TRBD2
CDR3 protein: CASSLDLGTSGRRETQYF
CDR3 DNA: TGTGCCAGCAGTTTAGACCTCGGGACTAGCGGGAGACGAGAGACCCAGTACTTC

J gene: TRBJ2-7
clone size: .
V gene: TRBV5-5
D gene: TRBD2
CDR3 protein: CASSLDRTSVIYEQYF
CDR3 DNA: TGTGCCAGCAGCTTAGATAGGACTAGTGTGATCTACGAGCAGTACTTC

J gene: TRBJ1-3
clone size: .
V gene: TRBV5-4
D gene: .
CDR3 protein: CASSSTGASGNTIYF
CDR3 DNA: TGTGCCAGCAGCTCTACCGGGGCGAGTGGAAACACCATATATTTT

J gene: TRBJ2-6
clone size: .
V gene: TRBV19
D gene: .
CDR3 protein: CASSRTQTVSGANVLTF
CDR3 DNA: TGTGCCAGTAGTCGCACCCAGACAGTCTCTGGGGCCAACGTCCTGACTTTC

J gene: TRBJ1-1
clone size: few
V gene: TRBV10-3
D gene: .
CDR3 protein: CAITGDQAAGSAEAFF
CDR3 DNA: TGTGCCATCACAGGTGATCAGGCAGCCGGCTCCGCTGAAGCTTTCTTT

J gene: TRBJ1-5
clone size: .
V gene: TRBV4-2
D gene: .
CDR3 protein: CASSLYPLGEGSNQPQHF
CDR3 DNA: TGTGCCAGCAGCTTGTATCCCCTGGGGGAGGGTAGCAATCAGCCCCAGCATTTT

J gene: TRBJ2-5
clone size: .
V gene: TRBV18
D gene: .
CDR3 protein: CASSLADTQETQYF
CDR3 DNA: TGTGCCAGCTCACTAGCGGACACCCAAGAGACCCAGTACTTC

J gene: TRBJ1-1
clone size: .
V gene: TRBV10-3
D gene: TRBD1
CDR3 protein: CASTGGSGEAFF
CDR3 DNA: TGTGCCAGTACAGGGGGCTCGGGTGAAGCTTTCTTT

J gene: TRBJ1-3
clone size: .
V gene: TRBV19
D gene: .
CDR3 protein: CASSSGLSGNTIYF
CDR3 DNA: TGTGCCAGTAGTTCGGGGCTCTCTGGAAACACCATATATTTT

J gene: TRBJ2-7
clone size: few
V gene: TRBV2
D gene: .
CDR3 protein: CASSERSAGYEQYF
CDR3 DNA: TGTGCCAGCAGTGAACGGTCAGCCGGGTACGAGCAGTACTTC

J gene: TRBJ2-2
clone size: .
V gene: TRBV18
D gene: .
CDR3 protein: CASSPSRETGELFF
CDR3 DNA: TGTGCCAGCTCACCCTCCCGAGAGACCGGGGAGCTGTTTTTT

J gene: TRBJ2-1
clone size: once
V gene: TRBV29-1
D gene: TRBD1
CDR3 protein: CSVGQDSSYNEQFF
CDR3 DNA: TGCAGCGTGGGACAGGACAGCTCCTACAATGAGCAGTTCTTC

J gene: TRBJ1-5
clone size: .
V gene: TRBV25-1
D gene: TRBD1
CDR3 protein: CASSGRDRGHPGPQHF
CDR3 DNA: TGTGCCAGCAGTGGAAGGGACAGGGGGCACCCAGGGCCCCAGCATTTT

J gene: TRBJ2-7
clone size: .
V gene: TRBV11-2
D gene: TRBD2
CDR3 protein: CASSSIRAGTYEQYF
CDR3 DNA: TGTGCCAGCAGCTCGATAAGAGCGGGAACCTACGAGCAGTACTTC

J gene: TRBJ1-1
clone size: .
V gene: TRBV10-3
D gene: .
CDR3 protein: CAIKRDNTEAFF
CDR3 DNA: TGTGCCATCAAACGTGATAACACTGAAGCTTTCTTT

J gene: TRBJ1-4
clone size: .
V gene: TRBV19
D gene: .
CDR3 protein: CASSIGTAEEKLFF
CDR3 DNA: TGTGCCAGTAGTATAGGGACAGCGGAGGAAAAACTGTTTTTT

J gene: TRBJ2-3
clone size: .
V gene: TRBV10-3
D gene: TRBD2
CDR3 protein: CAISEPGGKILLAQAQYF
CDR3 DNA: TGTGCCATCAGTGAGCCGGGAGGGAAGATACTCCTTGCCCAAGCGCAGTATTTT

J gene: TRBJ2-7
clone size: .
V gene: TRBV4-3
D gene: TRBD1
CDR3 protein: CASSQAHGQVYEQYF
CDR3 DNA: TGCGCCAGCAGCCAAGCTCATGGACAGGTATACGAGCAGTACTTC

J gene: TRBJ1-1
clone size: .
V gene: TRBV7-9
D gene: TRBD1
CDR3 protein: CASSPRGATEAFF
CDR3 DNA: TGTGCCAGCAGCCCCAGGGGGGCCACTGAAGCTTTCTTT

J gene: TRBJ2-7
clone size: .
V gene: TRBV6-1
D gene: .
CDR3 protein: CASRESTPEQYF
CDR3 DNA: TGTGCCAGCAGGGAATCTACCCCTGAGCAGTACTTC

J gene: TRBJ2-1
clone size: .
V gene: TRBV6-6
D gene: .
CDR3 protein: CASSRTETVSYNEQFF
CDR3 DNA: TGTGCCAGCAGCCGGACAGAAACCGTCTCCTACAATGAGCAGTTCTTC

J gene: TRBJ1-3
clone size: .
V gene: TRBV14
D gene: .
CDR3 protein: CASSQDSSGNTIYF
CDR3 DNA: TGTGCCAGCAGCCAAGACAGCTCTGGAAACACCATATATTTT

J gene: TRBJ2-7
clone size: .
V gene: TRBV4-2
D gene: .
CDR3 protein: CASSQGAGDSYEQYF
CDR3 DNA: TGTGCCAGCAGCCAAGGAGCGGGTGACTCCTACGAGCAGTACTTC

J gene: TRBJ1-2
clone size: .
V gene: TRBV19
D gene: TRBD1
CDR3 protein: CASSTPYRDRGYNYGYTF
CDR3 DNA: TGTGCCAGTAGTACGCCATACCGGGACAGGGGGTATAACTATGGCTACACCTTC

J gene: TRBJ2-7
clone size: .
V gene: TRBV28
D gene: TRBD1
CDR3 protein: CASSPGGGYYEQYF
CDR3 DNA: TGTGCCAGCAGTCCAGGGGGCGGCTACTACGAGCAGTACTTC

J gene: TRBJ1-3
clone size: .
V gene: TRBV11-2
D gene: .
CDR3 protein: CASSLEWVAGNTIYF
CDR3 DNA: TGTGCCAGCAGCTTAGAGTGGGTTGCTGGAAACACCATATATTTT

J gene: TRBJ2-1
clone size: .
V gene: TRBV2
D gene: TRBD1
CDR3 protein: CASSPGGQGFYNEQFF
CDR3 DNA: TGTGCCAGCAGCCCGGGGGGACAGGGATTCTACAATGAGCAGTTCTTC

J gene: TRBJ1-4
clone size: few
V gene: TRBV2
D gene: .
CDR3 protein: CASRAEQGITEKLFF
CDR3 DNA: TGTGCCAGCAGGGCCGAACAGGGTATTACTGAAAAACTGTTTTTT

J gene: TRBJ1-2
clone size: .
V gene: TRBV5-4
D gene: TRBD1
CDR3 protein: CASSLEGARGYTF
CDR3 DNA: TGTGCCAGCAGCTTGGAGGGGGCGCGTGGCTACACCTTC

J gene: TRBJ2-5
clone size: .
V gene: TRBV30
D gene: TRBD2
CDR3 protein: CAWSMTSLKETQYF
CDR3 DNA: TGTGCCTGGAGTATGACTAGCTTGAAAGAGACCCAGTACTTC

J gene: TRBJ2-2
clone size: .
V gene: TRBV18
D gene: .
CDR3 protein: CASSPLGENTGELFF
CDR3 DNA: TGTGCCAGCTCACCACTCGGAGAGAACACCGGGGAGCTGTTTTTT

J gene: TRBJ1-1
clone size: .
V gene: TRBV5-1
D gene: TRBD1
CDR3 protein: CASSLEGAKNTEAFF
CDR3 DNA: TGCGCCAGCAGCTTGGAGGGGGCGAAAAACACTGAAGCTTTCTTT

J gene: TRBJ1-1
clone size: .
V gene: TRBV12-5
D gene: .
CDR3 protein: CASGLSTAAEAFF
CDR3 DNA: TGTGCTAGTGGTTTATCGACCGCGGCAGAAGCTTTCTTT

J gene: TRBJ2-7
clone size: few
V gene: TRBV6-1
D gene: .
CDR3 protein: CASSEAGRNDEQYF
CDR3 DNA: TGTGCCAGCAGTGAAGCGGGGCGGAACGACGAGCAGTACTTC

J gene: TRBJ2-4
clone size: once
V gene: TRBV4-1
D gene: TRBD2
CDR3 protein: CASSRPTSLSKNIQYF
CDR3 DNA: TGCGCCAGCAGCCGCCCGACTAGCTTGTCCAAAAACATTCAGTACTTC

J gene: TRBJ2-5
clone size: .
V gene: TRBV14
D gene: .
CDR3 protein: CASSQGAGRETQYF
CDR3 DNA: TGTGCCAGCAGCCAAGGGGCAGGGCGGGAGACCCAGTACTTC

J gene: TRBJ2-1
clone size: .
V gene: TRBV6-5
D gene: .
CDR3 protein: CASTNRGAPYNEQFF
CDR3 DNA: TGTGCCAGCACCAATCGGGGGGCCCCCTACAATGAGCAGTTCTTC

J gene: TRBJ2-1
clone size: .
V gene: TRBV6-1
D gene: .
CDR3 protein: CASSTGFEQFF
CDR3 DNA: TGTGCCAGCAGTACAGGGTTCGAGCAGTTCTTC